Listed below are T cell receptor beta chains from one sample, sequenced in a study of T-cell reconstitution after alpha-beta-depleted transplantation in children. TCRdb reanalysed the PCR reads using MiXCR and keeps one entry per CDR3 protein. The table has about 980,000 distinct CDR3 sequences, under 30% seen once; the top ten hold over 25%. Sequencing was performed on PBMCs, mostly from graft donor cells, taken 360 days after TCRalphabeta/CD19-depleted stem cell transplant. The receptors shown here come from a boy less than two years old who had a stem cell transplant for SCID, so the T cells may come from the graft donor. Both conserved end residues are part of each CDR3. The order of the fields is V gene, clone size, CDR3 length, D gene, J gene, CDR3 protein, CDR3 DNA. A D gene is named only where the DNA matches it firmly. Only part of the rows carry a size: once, few, many, or a class if the clone is expanded.

V: TRBV29-1; size: few; length: 16; D: .; J: TRBJ2-1; CDR3: CSAFGGRTNRGDEQFF; DNA: TGCAGCGCCTTCGGGGGGCGAACAAATAGGGGAGATGAGCAGTTCTTC
V: TRBV6-2/TRBV6-3; size: few; length: 17; D: .; J: TRBJ2-6; CDR3: CASSYYGTPSGANVLTF; DNA: TGTGCCAGCAGTTATTATGGGACGCCCTCTGGGGCCAACGTCCTGACTTTC
V: TRBV6-2/TRBV6-3; size: .; length: 18; D: .; J: TRBJ2-3; CDR3: CASRPYPGRFLSLDTQYF; DNA: TGTGCCAGCAGGCCATACCCGGGACGGTTTCTCTCTTTGGATACGCAGTATTTT
V: TRBV29-1; size: .; length: 15; D: TRBD1; J: TRBJ1-5; CDR3: CSVLTRRGQNQPQHF; DNA: TGCAGCGTCCTGACGCGCAGGGGACAGAATCAGCCCCAGCATTTT
V: TRBV12-3/TRBV12-4; size: .; length: 16; D: TRBD1; J: TRBJ1-5; CDR3: CASSTRDRASNQPQHF; DNA: TGTGCCAGCAGTACCAGGGACAGGGCTAGCAATCAGCCCCAGCATTTT
V: TRBV9; size: few; length: 13; D: .; J: TRBJ2-3; CDR3: CASSAVSTDTQYF; DNA: TGTGCCAGCAGCGCAGTATCCACAGATACGCAGTATTTT
V: TRBV7-2; size: few; length: 21; D: .; J: TRBJ2-6; CDR3: CASSLAGARSLVGSGANVLTF; DNA: TGTGCCAGCAGCTTAGCGGGTGCCAGGTCACTCGTAGGGTCTGGGGCCAACGTCCTGACTTTC
V: TRBV4-1; size: few; length: 15; D: TRBD2; J: TRBJ2-1; CDR3: CASSHTSGDYNEQFF; DNA: TGCGCCAGCAGCCACACTAGCGGGGACTACAATGAGCAGTTCTTC
V: TRBV29-1; size: .; length: 14; D: TRBD2; J: TRBJ2-5; CDR3: CSAGSLAVQETQYF; DNA: TGCAGCGCCGGGAGTCTAGCGGTGCAAGAGACCCAGTACTTC
V: TRBV12-5; size: few; length: 13; D: TRBD2; J: TRBJ2-1; CDR3: CASGLGGTSLEFF; DNA: TGTGCTAGTGGTTTGGGGGGGACTAGTCTCGAGTTCTTC
V: TRBV5-1; size: many; length: 15; D: TRBD2; J: TRBJ2-3; CDR3: CASCRGEHSTDTQYF; DNA: TGCGCCAGTTGTCGGGGGGAGCATAGCACAGATACGCAGTATTTT
V: TRBV27; size: .; length: 14; D: TRBD1; J: TRBJ2-5; CDR3: CASSSPPDRETQYF; DNA: TGTGCCAGCAGTTCGCCCCCGGACAGGGAGACCCAGTACTTC
V: TRBV6-1; size: .; length: 13; D: TRBD1; J: TRBJ2-7; CDR3: CASNPTGSYEQYF; DNA: TGTGCCAGCAACCCGACAGGGAGCTACGAGCAGTACTTC
V: TRBV27; size: .; length: 13; D: .; J: TRBJ1-1; CDR3: CASSLSGPNEAFF; DNA: TGTGCCAGCAGTTTATCAGGGCCTAACGAAGCTTTCTTT
V: TRBV4-2; size: .; length: 14; D: TRBD1; J: TRBJ1-1; CDR3: CASSPGQGTTEAFF; DNA: TGTGCCAGCAGCCCCGGACAGGGTACCACTGAAGCTTTCTTT
V: TRBV12-3/TRBV12-4; size: .; length: 15; D: .; J: TRBJ2-1; CDR3: CASSLLLLTYNEQFF; DNA: TGTGCCAGCAGTTTATTGCTACTCACCTACAATGAGCAGTTCTTC
V: TRBV7-9; size: few; length: 15; D: .; J: TRBJ1-1; CDR3: CASSLAAGLDTEAFF; DNA: TGTGCCAGCAGCTTAGCGGCAGGGCTGGACACTGAAGCTTTCTTT
V: TRBV25-1; size: .; length: 15; D: TRBD1; J: TRBJ1-5; CDR3: CASSPGTARNQPQHF; DNA: TGTGCCAGCAGCCCTGGGACAGCTAGGAATCAGCCCCAGCATTTT
V: TRBV15; size: .; length: 14; D: TRBD2; J: TRBJ2-3; CDR3: CATRVAGGADTQYF; DNA: TGTGCCACGCGGGTAGCGGGGGGCGCAGATACGCAGTATTTT
V: TRBV4-1; size: few; length: 14; D: .; J: TRBJ2-1; CDR3: CASSPTPASGEQFF; DNA: TGCGCCAGCAGCCCAACTCCAGCCAGCGGTGAGCAGTTCTTC
V: TRBV5-1; size: .; length: 15; D: .; J: TRBJ1-1; CDR3: CASSFGVSMNTEAFF; DNA: TGCGCCAGCAGCTTCGGGGTATCTATGAACACTGAAGCTTTCTTT
V: TRBV3-1; size: .; length: 15; D: TRBD1; J: TRBJ2-3; CDR3: CASSQGDRYTDTQYF; DNA: TGTGCCAGCAGCCAAGGGGACAGATACACAGATACGCAGTATTTT
V: TRBV10-3; size: few; length: 13; D: .; J: TRBJ1-1; CDR3: CAISDRINTEAFF; DNA: TGTGCCATCAGTGATCGTATAAACACTGAAGCTTTCTTT
V: TRBV20-1; size: many; length: 12; D: TRBD2; J: TRBJ2-2; CDR3: CSASGGAGELFF; DNA: TGCAGTGCTAGCGGGGGGGCCGGGGAGCTGTTTTTT
V: TRBV7-6; size: few; length: 14; D: .; J: TRBJ2-3; CDR3: CASSWRARTDTQYF; DNA: TGTGCCAGCAGCTGGCGGGCCCGCACAGATACGCAGTATTTT
V: TRBV7-8; size: .; length: 13; D: .; J: TRBJ2-5; CDR3: CASSLALRETQYF; DNA: TGTGCCAGCAGCTTAGCTTTAAGGGAGACCCAGTACTTC
V: TRBV11-2; size: .; length: 16; D: TRBD1; J: TRBJ1-2; CDR3: CASSFRDRLWGYGYTF; DNA: TGTGCCAGCAGCTTCCGGGACAGATTATGGGGCTATGGCTACACCTTC
V: TRBV12-3/TRBV12-4; size: .; length: 17; D: TRBD1; J: TRBJ2-7; CDR3: CASSSTPGTGLPYEQYF; DNA: TGTGCCAGCAGTTCCACCCCCGGGACAGGGTTACCCTACGAGCAGTACTTC
V: TRBV5-1; size: .; length: 15; D: .; J: TRBJ2-7; CDR3: CASSPGQTETYEQYF; DNA: TGCGCCAGCAGCCCGGGCCAAACAGAGACCTACGAGCAGTACTTC
V: TRBV28; size: few; length: 15; D: TRBD1; J: TRBJ1-1; CDR3: CASTQTGPLNTEAFF; DNA: TGTGCCAGCACCCAGACAGGGCCTCTGAACACTGAAGCTTTCTTT
V: TRBV20-1; size: few; length: 13; D: .; J: TRBJ2-7; CDR3: CSVPGLDPHEQYF; DNA: TGCAGTGTTCCCGGGCTAGACCCCCACGAGCAGTACTTC
V: TRBV12-3/TRBV12-4; size: few; length: 14; D: TRBD2; J: TRBJ2-5; CDR3: CASRILAGGETQYF; DNA: TGTGCCAGCAGGATACTAGCGGGGGGAGAGACCCAGTACTTC
V: TRBV11-1; size: .; length: 18; D: TRBD1; J: TRBJ2-6; CDR3: CASSTAGTGLSGANVLTF; DNA: TGTGCCAGCAGTACCGCCGGGACAGGGCTCTCTGGGGCCAACGTCCTGACTTTC
V: TRBV5-1; size: .; length: 15; D: TRBD1; J: TRBJ2-7; CDR3: CASAWTGGGYYEQYF; DNA: TGCGCCAGCGCCTGGACAGGTGGAGGATACTACGAGCAGTACTTC
V: TRBV4-1; size: few; length: 18; D: TRBD2; J: TRBJ2-2; CDR3: CASSQEPLLAGVTGELFF; DNA: TGCGCCAGCAGCCAAGAACCACTCTTAGCGGGGGTCACCGGGGAGCTGTTTTTT
V: TRBV3-1; size: few; length: 15; D: TRBD1; J: TRBJ2-5; CDR3: CASSQRQGIGETQYF; DNA: TGTGCCAGCAGCCAAAGACAGGGGATCGGAGAGACCCAGTACTTC
V: TRBV27; size: .; length: 15; D: TRBD2; J: TRBJ2-1; CDR3: CASSLWASGGYEQFF; DNA: TGTGCCAGCAGTTTATGGGCTAGCGGAGGTTATGAGCAGTTCTTC
V: TRBV15; size: .; length: 16; D: .; J: TRBJ2-3; CDR3: CATSTPSSPSTDTQYF; DNA: TGTGCCACCAGCACACCAAGCAGCCCGAGCACAGATACGCAGTATTTT
V: TRBV5-1; size: .; length: 15; D: TRBD1; J: TRBJ2-5; CDR3: CASTPTGGAGETQYF; DNA: TGCGCCAGCACCCCAACAGGGGGCGCGGGGGAGACCCAGTACTTC
V: TRBV3-1; size: .; length: 13; D: .; J: TRBJ1-1; CDR3: CASSHRGLLEAFF; DNA: TGTGCCAGCAGCCACAGGGGACTCCTTGAAGCTTTCTTT
V: TRBV15; size: .; length: 16; D: TRBD1; J: TRBJ2-7; CDR3: CATSRAADRATYEQYF; DNA: TGTGCCACCAGCAGAGCAGCGGACAGGGCCACCTACGAGCAGTACTTC
V: TRBV18; size: few; length: 15; D: .; J: TRBJ2-2; CDR3: CASSPWGSTTGELFF; DNA: TGTGCCAGCTCACCCTGGGGCTCGACCACCGGGGAGCTGTTTTTT
V: TRBV18; size: .; length: 13; D: .; J: TRBJ2-5; CDR3: CASSPNLGETQYF; DNA: TGTGCCAGCTCACCGAATTTAGGAGAGACCCAGTACTTC
V: TRBV7-6; size: .; length: 15; D: .; J: TRBJ1-6; CDR3: CASRVGVDYNSPLHF; DNA: TGTGCCAGCAGAGTCGGAGTGGACTATAATTCACCCCTCCACTTT
V: TRBV12-3/TRBV12-4; size: few; length: 17; D: TRBD1; J: TRBJ2-1; CDR3: CASSSPGQGDSYNEQFF; DNA: TGTGCCAGCAGTTCCCCCGGACAGGGGGACTCCTACAATGAGCAGTTCTTC
V: TRBV20-1; size: many; length: 15; D: TRBD1; J: TRBJ2-1; CDR3: CSAREPGQVYNEQFF; DNA: TGCAGTGCTAGAGAACCGGGACAGGTGTACAATGAGCAGTTCTTC
V: TRBV12-3/TRBV12-4; size: few; length: 15; D: TRBD2; J: TRBJ2-1; CDR3: CASSSGAGEGNEQFF; DNA: TGTGCCAGCAGTTCGGGAGCGGGGGAGGGGAATGAGCAGTTCTTC
V: TRBV20-1; size: .; length: 18; D: TRBD1; J: TRBJ2-1; CDR3: CSARDQTGGLSSYNEQFF; DNA: TGCAGTGCTAGAGACCAGACAGGGGGCTTAAGCTCCTACAATGAGCAGTTCTTC
V: TRBV12-3/TRBV12-4; size: .; length: 14; D: .; J: TRBJ1-1; CDR3: CASNPLLAGTEAFF; DNA: TGTGCCAGCAATCCTCTGTTGGCTGGCACTGAAGCTTTCTTT
V: TRBV7-9; size: .; length: 16; D: .; J: TRBJ2-5; CDR3: CASSLPVGDGKETQYF; DNA: TGTGCCAGCAGCTTACCGGTGGGGGATGGAAAAGAGACCCAGTACTTC
V: TRBV6-1; size: .; length: 15; D: TRBD1; J: TRBJ2-7; CDR3: CASTQDRGIIYEQYF; DNA: TGTGCCAGCACCCAAGACAGGGGCATCATCTACGAGCAGTACTTC
V: TRBV7-8; size: .; length: 16; D: .; J: TRBJ2-7; CDR3: CASSLAGGPQTYEQYF; DNA: TGTGCCAGCAGCTTAGCTGGAGGGCCACAAACCTACGAGCAGTACTTC
V: TRBV6-1; size: .; length: 15; D: .; J: TRBJ2-3; CDR3: CASSAWGVSTDTQYF; DNA: TGTGCCAGCAGTGCGTGGGGGGTTAGCACAGATACGCAGTATTTT
V: TRBV7-2; size: .; length: 14; D: TRBD2; J: TRBJ2-3; CDR3: CASSLVAGGGTQYF; DNA: TGTGCCAGCAGCTTAGTAGCGGGGGGAGGTACGCAGTATTTT
V: TRBV20-1; size: many; length: 11; D: .; J: TRBJ2-5; CDR3: CSASGQETQYF; DNA: TGCAGTGCTAGCGGGCAAGAGACCCAGTACTTC